These 22 T cell receptor beta chains share one sample of origin, sequenced in a study of HIV-infected children after antiretroviral therapy interruption (dated by TCRdb to the late 2010s). Libraries were made using 3' RACE. The run used an Illumina MiSeq. TCR libraries were built from RNA using a 3' RACE protocol with unique molecular identifiers to correct PCR amplification bias. Through fastp at Q25 and MiXCR, TCRdb rebuilt clones from the public reads, retaining in-frame beta chains. Under each unique CDR3 protein, matching rows form one entry showing the most common genes and DNA. The sample table lists fewer than 100,000 distinct CDR3 sequences, less than 7% of them with a count of one. In total, the top ten clones hold 0.85% to 1.2% of the sample. The sample's treatment or condition label, decoded: PENTA 11 planned treatment interruption arm or continuous ART arm. This sample comprised CD45RA+ CD4+ T cells from PBMCs, pooled from several time points, obtained from a donor given antiretroviral therapy, either interrupted or continuous. The cell subset or site label on this specimen signifies: naive CD4+ CD45RA+ CD45RO- T cells. The source is a pool of human donors with HIV.

This clonotype was seen ten or more times. This chain links TRBV11-2 with TRBJ2-7, with 11 nucleotides matching TRBD1. The CDR3 extends over 15 amino acids. V shed 5 bases, J shed 5 bases, and the junction held 8 bases outside the gene matches. CDR1 is SGHAT, CDR2 FQNNGV, per germline. The CDR3 DNA reads TGTGCCAGCAGCGAGAGACCGGGACAGGGGGACGAGCAGTACTTC. It codes for CASSERPGQGDEQYF.

CDR3 coding DNA: TGCAGTGCGAGACAACAGGGGACCAATAGCAATCAGCCCCAGCATTTT. This sequence encodes CSARQQGTNSNQPQHF. The chain uses TRBV20-1 and TRBJ1-5, with TRBD1 identical over 7 bases. Per germline, CDR1 DFQATT and CDR2 SNEGSKA (reference sequence). CDR3 size: 16 residues. The ends lost 6 bases at V and 0 bases at J; junction bases unmatched: 11.

This clonotype appeared a few times. This CDR3 is CASHSGGLYGETQYF. The CDR3 nucleotides are TGTGCCAGTCACAGCGGGGGCCTCTACGGGGAGACCCAGTACTTC. This chain connects TRBV7-2 to TRBJ2-5; 8 bases are shared with TRBD2. The CDR3 has 15 residues. CDR1 is SGHTA, CDR2 FQGNSA, per germline. The J segment lost 5 bases and the V segment lost 9 bases, leaving 14 bases of the junction unmatched. The whole variable domain, filled in from reference TRBV7-2 and TRBJ2-5, reads GAGVSQSPSNKVTEKGKDVELRCDPISGHTALYWYRQSLGQGLEFLIYFQGNSAPDKSGLPSDRFSAERTGGSVSTLTIQRTQQEDSAVYLCASHSGGLYGETQYFGPGTRLLVL.

This clonotype is medium-sized by share. The rearrangement joins TRBV20-1 to TRBJ2-1; 7 nucleotides match TRBD1. Germline-derived CDR1 and CDR2 are DFQATT and SNEGSKA (reference sequence). This CDR3 comprises 12 residues. V was pared by 4 bases and J by 8 bases, with 5 bases of the junction left unmatched. The CDR3 nucleotides are TGCAGTGCTACCTCTACAGGGGATGAGCAGTTCTTC. Protein sequence: CSATSTGDEQFF.

CDR3 in amino acids: CASGLVPLSYEQYF. CDR3 nucleotide sequence: TGTGCTAGTGGTTTGGTCCCATTATCCTACGAGCAGTACTTC. V usage is TRBV12-5 and J usage is TRBJ2-7; D gene ambiguous. Germline loops: CDR1 LGHNT, CDR2 FRNRAP. This CDR3 contains 14 residues. Trimming took off 0 bases at V and 1 base at J, with 7 bases between the two ends.

This clonotype was observed at least ten times. J is TRBJ2-5 and V is TRBV5-1; maybe TRBD2 (5 bases). This CDR3 has 16 residues. V lost 1 base to trimming and J lost 0 bases, with 13 bases between them. CDR1 and CDR2 (germline): SGHRS, YFSETQ. The CDR3 coding sequence is TGCGCCAGCAGCTTGAGGCCCCTCGGGGACCAAGAGACCCAGTACTTC. Translated, it gives CASSLRPLGDQETQYF.

About this clonotype itself: At one end the junction does not follow the germline gene, possibly because of a read error. The chain carries TRBV27 and TRBJ1-6; unclear D gene. This CDR3 comprises 14 residues. Germline V gene sequence: CDR1 MNHEY, CDR2 SMNVEV (reference sequence). CDR3 sequence: CASSLRQSNSSLHF. The CDR3 region has the DNA TGTGCCAGCAGTTTGCGGCAGAGTAATTCATCCCTCCACTTT.

The sample holds many counts of this clonotype. V is TRBV18 and J is TRBJ2-7; TRBD1 matches at 9 bases. Trimming removed 2 bases from V and 3 bases from J; junction bases left unmatched: 5. Germline V CDR1 and CDR2: KGHSH, LQKENI. This CDR3 has 15 residues. The CDR3 sequence: CASSPTTGGIYEQYF. For the CDR3, the DNA is TGTGCCAGCTCACCAACGACAGGGGGGATCTACGAGCAGTACTTC. The full variable domain, with the rest looked up from reference TRBV18 and TRBJ2-7, is NAGVMQNPRHLVRRRGQEARLRCSPMKGHSHVYWYRQLPEEGLKFMVYLQKENIIDESGMPKERFSAEFPKEGPSILRIQQVVRGDSAAYFCASSPTTGGIYEQYFGPGTRLTVT.

This chain uses TRBV6-6 with TRBJ1-1; D ambiguous. The CDR3 spans 12 residues. Trimming left V 7 bases short and J 0 bases short, with 6 bases between. Germline CDR1 reads MNHNY; CDR2 reads SVGAGI (reference sequence). For the CDR3, the DNA is TGTGCCAGCAAAGGCATGAACACTGAAGCTTTCTTT. It translates to CASKGMNTEAFF.

This clonotype was observed at least ten times. This rearrangement joins TRBV13 to TRBJ1-1, with D uncertain. V was clipped by 6 bases and J by 5 bases, with 10 bases between them. Germline V lookup: CDR1 PRHDT, CDR2 FYEKMQ (reference sequence). The CDR3 is 12 amino acids. Here the CDR3 reads CASRTPRTEAFF. CDR3 coding DNA: TGTGCCAGCAGGACACCGAGGACTGAAGCTTTCTTT.

This clonotype was observed at least ten times. V gene TRBV18 combines with J gene TRBJ2-1; D remains ambiguous. V was trimmed by 2 bases and J by 4 bases, leaving 9 bases between them. This CDR3 is built from 14 residues. Per the germline V gene, CDR1 is KGHSH and CDR2 is LQKENI. The CDR3 nucleotides are TGTGCCAGCTCACCATCGGGCACTTACAATGAGCAGTTCTTC. Protein: CASSPSGTYNEQFF.

This clonotype was recorded at least ten times. No DNA is shown, since the ends of the CDR3 on it are uncertain; the CDR3 is the one TCRdb lists. The chain carries TRBV6-6 and TRBJ1-1; the table's D call, TRBD1, has no DNA check behind it. Per germline, CDR1 MNHNY and CDR2 SVGAGI (reference sequence). With termini counted, the CDR3 has 17 amino acids. CDR3 region: CASSFGQGAHASVWPFF.

At least ten counts were recorded for this clonotype. The chain combines TRBV7-8 with TRBJ1-1; D unclear. V gave up 1 base and J gave up 5 bases, with 8 bases separating them. CDR3 length: 13 amino acids. Germline assignment: CDR1 SGHVS and CDR2 FQNEAQ. CDR3 nucleotides: TGTGCCAGCAGCTTAGTGCGAGGAACTGAAGCTTTCTTT. Encoded protein: CASSLVRGTEAFF. The whole variable domain, filled in from reference TRBV7-8 and TRBJ1-1, reads GAGVSQSPRYKVAKRGQDVALRCDPISGHVSLFWYQQALGQGPEFLTYFQNEAQLDKSGLPSDRFFAERPEGSVSTLKIQRTQQEDSAVYLCASSLVRGTEAFFGQGTRLTVV.

This clonotype showed up many times. The chain recombines TRBV25-1 with TRBJ2-1, with a tentative D call TRBD2 (6 bases). This CDR3 comprises 14 residues. Looked up from germline, CDR1 is MGHDK and CDR2 is SYGVNS. V was shortened by 8 bases and J by 4 bases, with 15 bases between the two germline ends. This chain's CDR3 is CASGGGGVYNEQFF. The DNA for the CDR3 is TGTGCCAGCGGAGGTGGCGGGGTGTACAATGAGCAGTTCTTC. Looking up the rest from reference TRBV25-1 and TRBJ2-1 gives the full variable domain: EADIYQTPRYLVIGTGKKITLECSQTMGHDKMYWYQQDPGMELHLIHYSYGVNSTEKGDLSSESTVSRIRTEHFPLTLESARPSHTSQYLCASGGGGVYNEQFFGPGTRLTVL.

This clonotype was found many times. Germline is not matched at one junction end, which may reflect a read error. This chain joins TRBV20-1 and TRBJ2-7; 9 positions match TRBD2. This CDR3 region has 17 residues. CDR1 is DFQATT and CDR2 is SNEGSKA in the germline V gene (reference sequence). The CDR3 reads CSARDTGLAPRSYEQYF. The CDR3 region has the DNA TGCAGTGCCAGAGATACGGGACTAGCCCCGAGGTCTTACGAGCAGTACTTC.

This clonotype was found many times. This rearrangement joins TRBV7-3 to TRBJ2-1; D may be TRBD2 (5 bases). CDR3 length equals 12 residues. Trimming cost V 10 bases and J 6 bases, with 13 bases left between them. The germline V gene encodes CDR1 SGHTA and CDR2 FQGTGA. The CDR3 loop is CATARVSNEQFF. The CDR3 DNA reads TGTGCCACCGCGCGGGTGTCCAATGAGCAGTTCTTC.

Many counts were recorded for this clonotype. This rearrangement joins TRBV30 to TRBJ2-7; TRBD1 matches at 8 bases. CDR1 and CDR2 from the germline V gene are GTSNPN and SVGIG (reference sequence). The V segment lost 5 bases and the J segment 5 bases; nucleotides outside the gene matches: 8. The CDR3 length is 13 residues. The CDR3 here is CAWLDRGLHEQYF. CDR3 nucleotide sequence: TGTGCCTGGCTTGACAGGGGACTCCACGAGCAGTACTTC.

The rearrangement uses TRBV12-3 or TRBV12-4 and TRBJ1-1; no definite D call. The CDR3 is 13 amino acids. The ends were cut back, 7 bases at V and 4 bases at J, with 13 bases in the middle. The CDR3 loop reads CASTLRLGTEAFF. CDR3 sequence (DNA): TGTGCCAGCACCCTCCGACTGGGCACTGAAGCTTTCTTT.

There are many counts of this clonotype. V is TRBV4-1 and J is TRBJ2-1, with 10 bases that match TRBD2. The CDR3 covers 16 residues. Germline CDR1 reads MGHRA; CDR2 reads YSYEKL. Trimming removed 1 base from V and 7 bases from J; junction bases left unmatched: 7. CDR3 nucleotides: TGCGCCAGCAGCCAAGGGAGCGGGGGGGCCAGAAATGAGCAGTTCTTC. Protein: CASSQGSGGARNEQFF.

In its sample, this clonotype is medium-sized (0.01 to 0.1%). V is TRBV19 and J is TRBJ1-5; D uncertain. The CDR3 totals 13 residues. Trimming removed 6 bases at V and 7 bases at J, with 13 bases between. CDR1 is LNHDA and CDR2 is SQIVND in the germline V gene (reference sequence). CDR3 nucleotide sequence: TGTGCCAGTAGCGGATCCCCCGCACAGCCCCAGCATTTT. Translated: CASSGSPAQPQHF.

This clonotype was recorded at least ten times. The rearrangement links TRBV2 to TRBJ1-6; TRBD1 might be the D (5 bases). CDR3 size: 13 residues. CDR1 and CDR2 from the germline V gene are SNHLY and FYNNEI. Between the trimmed V and J ends, which lost 8 bases and 8 bases, there was a span of 13 bases. The CDR3 coding sequence is TGTGCCAGCTATTGGGGACCAGATTCACCCCTCCACTTT. This encodes CASYWGPDSPLHF.

This clonotype came up many times. The chain couples TRBV11-3 to TRBJ1-2, with D unresolved. V lost 0 bases and J lost 4, with 12 bases in between. CDR1 is SGHNT, CDR2 YENEEA, per germline. This CDR3 is built from 15 residues. CDR3 amino acids: CASSLEAPGSYGYTF. DNA of the CDR3: TGTGCCAGCAGCTTAGAGGCTCCGGGGTCCTATGGCTACACCTTC.